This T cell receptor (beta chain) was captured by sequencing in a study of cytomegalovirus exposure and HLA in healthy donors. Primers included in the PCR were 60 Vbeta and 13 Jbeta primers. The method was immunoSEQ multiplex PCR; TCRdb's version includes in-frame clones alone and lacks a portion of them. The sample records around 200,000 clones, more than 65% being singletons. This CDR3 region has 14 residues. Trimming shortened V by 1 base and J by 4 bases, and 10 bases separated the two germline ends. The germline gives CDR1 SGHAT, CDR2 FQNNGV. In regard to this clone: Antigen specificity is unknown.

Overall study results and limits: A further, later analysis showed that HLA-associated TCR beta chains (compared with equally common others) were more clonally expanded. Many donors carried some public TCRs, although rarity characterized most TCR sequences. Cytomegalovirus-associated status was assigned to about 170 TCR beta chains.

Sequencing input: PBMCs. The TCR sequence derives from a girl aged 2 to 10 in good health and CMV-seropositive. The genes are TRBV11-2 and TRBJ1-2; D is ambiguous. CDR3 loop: CASSLVAGVYGYTF. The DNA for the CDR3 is TGTGCCAGCAGCTTAGTCGCGGGAGTCTATGGCTACACCTTC.